The rows below give T cell receptor beta chains drawn from one sample of a study of blood T cell repertoires in COVID-19. Assay used: immunoSEQ multiplex PCR; TCRdb lists only in-frame clones, some missing. Here the sample spans some 250,000 clones, approximately 80% being singletons. Material: peripheral blood. These receptors all come from a man aged 55 to 69 with acute or convalescent COVID-19. The CDR3 runs from the conserved cysteine through the conserved F or W. D genes are given only for firm matches.

CDR3aa,j_gene,v_gene,d_gene
CASSLKGLAVYNEQFF,TRBJ2-1,TRBV7-9,TRBD2
CASSSPTLQPQHF,TRBJ1-5,TRBV7-2,NA
CASRGQGGISYNEQFF,TRBJ2-1,TRBV28,TRBD1
CASSLDRAGVQEKLFF,TRBJ1-4,TRBV11-2,NA
CASRTGTGVIEQYF,TRBJ2-7,TRBV27,TRBD1
CASSTPGIYEAFF,TRBJ1-1,TRBV19,NA
CASSVEGLAPETQYF,TRBJ2-5,TRBV9,NA
CASSSLQAIYGYTF,TRBJ1-2,TRBV19,NA
CASSHPGDSTDTQYF,TRBJ2-3,TRBV28,NA
CASSPQEDRGRVWQPQHF,TRBJ1-5,TRBV28,TRBD1
CASSRRGVPDTQYF,TRBJ2-3,TRBV27,TRBD2
CASSRRQNSYEQYF,TRBJ2-7,TRBV11-3,NA
CASSYSGPSGGGYF,TRBJ2-7,TRBV6-6,TRBD2
CATSREKGVNYGYTF,TRBJ1-2,TRBV15,NA
CATSSRPPGQGKDTQYF,TRBJ2-3,TRBV15,TRBD1
CASSQGGQFTSNQPQHF,TRBJ1-5,TRBV3-1/TRBV3-2,TRBD1
CATTGGFGYTF,TRBJ1-2,TRBV28,TRBD1
CASSWDRLANEQFF,TRBJ2-1,TRBV7-9,TRBD1
CAWSVTWEGVLNTEAFF,TRBJ1-1,TRBV30,NA
CASSPSGLSNEQFF,TRBJ2-1,TRBV5-6,NA
CASSLVGQETQYF,TRBJ2-5,TRBV5-1,NA
CASSVGSAEEAFF,TRBJ1-1,TRBV9,NA
CASSLNQGIGYEQYF,TRBJ2-7,TRBV7-9,NA
CASSRPGQPDYTF,TRBJ1-2,TRBV5-1,NA
CASSLRGGRTEAFF,TRBJ1-1,TRBV3-1/TRBV3-2,NA